A single sample is the source of the 31 T cell receptor beta chains below, sequenced in a study of blood T cell repertoires in COVID-19. Assay: immunoSEQ multiplex PCR; the TCRdb copy retains only in-frame clones and omits some. Among some 300,000 clones listed, 87% were seen once. The sample was peripheral blood. The receptors stem from a man aged 18 to 30 with active or convalescent COVID-19.

The genes are TRBV28 and TRBJ2-4, with D uncertain. V was clipped by 7 bases and J by 5 bases, with 12 bases between them. Germline CDR1 MDHEN, CDR2 SYDVKM. This CDR3 has 13 amino acids. The chain's CDR3 is CASNGEAQNIQYF. The CDR3 DNA is TGTGCCAGCAACGGTGAGGCCCAAAACATTCAGTACTTC.

The rearrangement links TRBV9 to TRBJ2-7; 12 bases fit TRBD2. The CDR3 runs 15 residues. Trimming at V came to 4 bases and at J to 4 bases, leaving 6 bases not matched to a gene. Per the germline V gene, CDR1 is SGDLS and CDR2 is YYNGEE. In nucleotides, the CDR3 is TGTGCCAGCAGCCCCCAGACTAGCGGGGGATACGAGCAGTACTTC. Translation: CASSPQTSGGYEQYF.

The rearrangement joins TRBV7-8 to TRBJ2-7; 7 nucleotides align to TRBD2. V gave up 5 bases and J gave up 0 bases; unmatched junction bases: 10. From germline, CDR1 is SGHVS and CDR2 FQNEAQ. The CDR3 sequence is 16 residues long. The CDR3 region is CASSPHLGGSSYEQYF. Here the CDR3 DNA reads TGTGCCAGCAGCCCACACTTGGGGGGGAGCTCCTACGAGCAGTACTTC.

The CDR3, as DNA: TGTGCCAGCAGTAACGGACTAGCGGGCAGCTCCTCCCCCAAGGACAATGAGCAGTTCTTC. Protein product: CASSNGLAGSSSPKDNEQFF. The rearrangement joins TRBV7-3 to TRBJ2-1, with 11 nucleotides matching TRBD2. The length of the CDR3 is 20 residues. Germline-derived CDR1 and CDR2 are SGHTA and FQGTGA. Germline trimming cut 6 bases from V and 5 bases from J; bases unmatched to any gene: 21.

The chain joins TRBV28 to TRBJ2-7, with TRBD1 as a possible D gene (6 bases). Germline V CDR1 and CDR2: MDHEN, SYDVKM. V gave up 5 bases and J gave up 5 bases, with 13 bases separating them. The CDR3 has 13 amino acids. The CDR3 nucleotides read TGTGCCAGCAGTACAGGGTGGTCCCACGAGCAGTACTTC. This encodes CASSTGWSHEQYF.

This rearrangement joins TRBV20-1 to TRBJ2-7; D possibly corresponds to TRBD1 (6 bases). Germline assignment: CDR1 DFQATT and CDR2 SNEGSKA (reference sequence). The CDR3 loop spans 11 amino acids. CDR3: CMGASSYEQYF. CDR3 DNA sequence: TGCATGGGGGCGAGCTCCTACGAGCAGTACTTC.

The chain couples TRBV2 to TRBJ2-7, with D maybe TRBD2 (6 bases). CDR1 is SNHLY, CDR2 FYNNEI, per germline. V was pared by 8 bases and J by 4 bases, with 18 bases between. This CDR3 has 14 residues. The CDR3 sequence: CASLVGRGLYEQYF. DNA for the CDR3: TGTGCCAGCCTCGTAGGCCGGGGGTTGTACGAGCAGTACTTC.

This clone has just a few counts. The rearrangement links TRBV5-3 to TRBJ2-7; D not certain. TRBV5-3 is an open reading frame, and its role is uncertain. With 0 bases removed from V and 12 bases from J, the gap between germline ends came to 13 bases. This CDR3 region has 12 residues. CDR3 loop: CARSLAGVPLYF. Written as DNA, the CDR3 is TGTGCCAGAAGCTTGGCAGGCGTCCCCTTGTACTTC.

J is TRBJ2-1 and V is TRBV9; no clear D. V lost 0 bases to trimming and J lost 8 bases, with 9 bases between them. Germline CDR1 SGDLS, CDR2 YYNGEE. This CDR3 spans 13 amino acids. CDR3 nucleotides: TGTGCCAGCAGCGTAGTTAGCCTCGATGAGCAGTTCTTC. Translated: CASSVVSLDEQFF.

This clone appeared once. This chain joins TRBV14 and TRBJ1-2; the D is unclear. Looked up from germline, CDR1 is SGHDN and CDR2 is FVKESK. The CDR3 covers 16 residues. The V end lost 4 bases, the J end lost 2 bases, and 17 bases lay between the germline ends. The CDR3 loop is CASSLFTQSGNYGYTF. CDR3 nucleotide sequence: TGTGCCAGCAGCCTTTTCACTCAATCGGGAAACTATGGCTACACCTTC.

This rearrangement joins TRBV6-2 or TRBV6-3 to TRBJ2-3; D gene unclear. Between the trimmed V and J ends, which lost 2 bases and 2 bases, there was a span of 11 bases. The germline CDR1 and CDR2 sequences are MNHEY and SVGEGT. The CDR3 extends over 15 amino acids. CDR3 DNA sequence: TGTGCCAGCAGTTACCCCGGAGCTGCCACAGATACGCAGTATTTT. It yields the protein CASSYPGAATDTQYF.

This chain's CDR3 is CASSMNRGLTNYGYTF. The DNA of the CDR3 is TGTGCCAGTAGTATGAACAGGGGCCTTACAAACTATGGCTACACCTTC. The chain carries TRBV19 and TRBJ1-2; 7 positions match TRBD1. The J segment lost 2 bases and the V segment lost 3 bases, leaving 9 bases of the junction unmatched. Germline V lookup: CDR1 LNHDA, CDR2 SQIVND (reference sequence). The CDR3 length is 16 residues.

This chain connects TRBV7-9 to TRBJ1-4; 9 positions match TRBD1. The ends lost 4 bases at V and 6 bases at J; junction bases unmatched: 6. The CDR3 consists of 15 residues. CDR1 is SEHNR, CDR2 FQNEAQ, per germline (reference sequence). Written as DNA, the CDR3 is TGTGCCAGCAGCTACGGACAGGGGCGGCATGAAAAACTGTTTTTT. Translating gives CASSYGQGRHEKLFF.

J is TRBJ2-1 and V is TRBV7-9; 9 nucleotides align to TRBD1. V trimming: 5 bases; J trimming: 6 bases; junction bases outside the gene matches: 5. Per germline, CDR1 SEHNR and CDR2 FQNEAQ (reference sequence). The CDR3 consists of 14 residues. CDR3 bases: TGTGCCAGCAGCCCACCGACAGGGGGCAATGAGCAGTTCTTC. It encodes CASSPPTGGNEQFF.

J is TRBJ2-3 and V is TRBV6-5, with 8 bases identical to TRBD2. Trimming took 4 bases from V and 4 from J; bases not matched to a gene: 7. The germline V gene has CDR1 MNHEY and CDR2 SVGAGI. The CDR3 runs 15 residues. This chain's CDR3 is CASSSGLVLADTQYF. The CDR3, as DNA: TGTGCCAGCAGTTCGGGACTAGTGTTAGCAGATACGCAGTATTTT.

V and J are TRBV27 and TRBJ1-6, with no clear D. The germline V gene has CDR1 MNHEY and CDR2 SMNVEV (reference sequence). This CDR3 has 14 amino acids. Trimming pared 7 bases from V and 5 bases from J, leaving 12 bases between. The CDR3 DNA reads as TGTGCCAGCACCGAGCGGAGGGATAATTCACCCCTCCACTTT. Protein product: CASTERRDNSPLHF.

V and J are TRBV18 and TRBJ2-5, with D possibly TRBD2 on 6 matching bases. The CDR3 contains 13 residues. From germline, CDR1 is KGHSH and CDR2 LQKENI. V was shortened by 2 bases and J by 5 bases, with 9 bases between the two germline ends. CDR3 nucleotide sequence: TGTGCCAGCTCACCAGGGAGGCGGGAGACCCAGTACTTC. Translating it yields CASSPGRRETQYF.

This clone was observed a single time. The V call is TRBV7-9, the J call TRBJ2-1, with TRBD2 matching over 12 bases. J gave up 4 bases and V 6 bases, and 7 bases lay outside the gene matches. The CDR3 totals 16 residues. Germline CDR1 reads SEHNR; CDR2 reads FQNEAQ (reference sequence). CDR3 bases: TGTGCCAGCAGAAGCACCGGACTAGCGGGATACAATGAGCAGTTCTTC. It encodes CASRSTGLAGYNEQFF.

This rearrangement joins TRBV9 to TRBJ1-2; 8 bases are shared with TRBD1. Germline loops: CDR1 SGDLS, CDR2 YYNGEE. V lost 3 bases, J lost 4 bases, and 8 bases stayed unmatched. This CDR3 has 15 residues. The CDR3 sequence is CASSGGQEGTYGYTF. CDR3 in DNA: TGTGCCAGCAGCGGGGGACAGGAGGGCACCTATGGCTACACCTTC.

This clone was seen a single time. This chain uses TRBV5-1 with TRBJ2-1; TRBD1 is a possible D gene (6 bases). The V end was cut by 6 bases, the J end by 8 bases, with 18 bases between. The CDR3 contains 14 residues. Germline V gives CDR1 SGHRS, CDR2 YFSETQ. The CDR3 bases are TGCGCCAGCACCTCTCATGGGGGCTGGGATGAGCAGTTCTTC. Its translation is CASTSHGGWDEQFF.

This clone has more than one count but fewer than ten. The chain has TRBV3-1 (or the pseudogene TRBV3-2) and TRBJ1-3, with D maybe TRBD1 (5 bases). This CDR3 has 17 amino acids. Germline V gene data show CDR1 as LGHDT and CDR2 as YNNKEL (reference sequence). V was pared by 4 bases and J by 0 bases, with 16 bases between. The CDR3 is CASSPSWGMSSGNTIYF. CDR3 bases: TGTGCCAGCAGCCCCTCATGGGGCATGAGCTCTGGAAACACCATATATTTT.

V is TRBV4-1 and J is TRBJ2-3; possibly TRBD1 for D (6 bases). The V gene's germline CDR1 is MGHRA and CDR2 YSYEKL. This CDR3 region has 15 residues. The germline V and J ends were trimmed by 6 bases and 2 bases, with 15 bases remaining between them. CDR3 residues: CASSKGDQTTDTQYF. The CDR3 DNA follows: TGCGCCAGCAGTAAGGGGGACCAGACCACAGATACGCAGTATTTT.

This chain links TRBV7-9 with TRBJ2-3, with D unresolved. Germline CDR1 is SEHNR and CDR2 is FQNEAQ (reference sequence). The length of the CDR3 is 12 residues. Trimming pared 6 bases from V and 1 base from J, leaving 5 bases between. The CDR3 spells CASSSGTDTQYF. In DNA, the CDR3 is TGTGCCAGCAGTTCGGGCACAGATACGCAGTATTTT.

CDR3 protein: CASTLGRGTYNEQFF. CDR3 sequence (DNA): TGTGCCAGCACCCTTGGCAGGGGGACCTACAATGAGCAGTTCTTC. This sequence joins TRBV5-4 and TRBJ2-1, with 7 bases aligning to TRBD1. The V segment lost 6 bases and the J segment 2 bases; nucleotides outside the gene matches: 8. This CDR3 has 15 amino acids. CDR1 is SGHNT, CDR2 YYREEE, per germline (reference sequence).

This chain joins TRBV2 and TRBJ2-7; 10 bases agree with TRBD1. Germline lookup yields CDR1 SNHLY and CDR2 FYNNEI. Trimming removed 1 base from V and 3 bases from J; junction bases left unmatched: 3. The CDR3 runs 15 residues. CDR3: CASSEVWDRGYEQYF. For the CDR3, the DNA is TGTGCCAGCAGTGAAGTGTGGGACAGGGGCTACGAGCAGTACTTC.

The chain joins TRBV6-6 to TRBJ1-2; maybe TRBD1 (6 bases). V was shortened by 0 bases and J by 6 bases, with 11 bases between the two germline ends. The CDR3 is made up of 14 amino acids. Germline V gene sequence: CDR1 MNHNY, CDR2 SVGAGI (reference sequence). The chain's CDR3 is CASSYSSGTNGYTF. DNA for the CDR3: TGTGCCAGCAGTTACTCGAGTGGGACAAATGGCTACACCTTC.

The rearrangement joins TRBV2 to TRBJ2-2; TRBD1 matches 7 bases. CDR1 is SNHLY and CDR2 is FYNNEI in the germline V gene. The CDR3 is 13 amino acids. The ends lost 7 bases at V and 5 bases at J; junction bases unmatched: 4. The CDR3 here is CASTDRDTGELFF. The CDR3 DNA sequence: TGTGCCAGCACCGACAGGGATACCGGGGAGCTGTTTTTT.

The CDR3 region is CASSWGVVNTEAFF. CDR3 in DNA: TGTGCCAGCAGCTGGGGGGTCGTGAACACTGAAGCTTTCTTT. The rearrangement links TRBV11-2 to TRBJ1-1, with D tentatively TRBD1 (5 bases). V was cut by 4 bases and J by 0 bases, with 9 bases left in between. The CDR3 covers 14 residues. The germline gives CDR1 SGHAT, CDR2 FQNNGV.

This clone came up once. The rearrangement uses TRBV4-3 and TRBJ1-5; D may be TRBD1 (6 bases). The CDR3 has 15 amino acids. Germline lookup yields CDR1 LGHNA and CDR2 YSLEER. V lost 0 bases, J lost 5 bases, and 11 bases lay in between. CDR3 coding DNA: TGCGCCAGCAGCCAAGATGGGGGCCTCGATCAGCCCCAGCATTTT. Protein product: CASSQDGGLDQPQHF.

The rearrangement links TRBV6-5 to TRBJ1-3; the D is unclear. This CDR3 comprises 15 residues. Per the germline V gene, CDR1 is MNHEY and CDR2 is SVGAGI. The V gene lost 7 bases and the J gene lost 0 bases, with 13 bases spanning the gap. The CDR3 nucleotides are TGTGCCAGCAATCTCAGAGACTACTCTGGAAACACCATATATTTT. It encodes CASNLRDYSGNTIYF.

The V gene is TRBV24-1, the J gene TRBJ2-3; no clear D gene. Germline loops: CDR1 KGHDR, CDR2 SFDVKD. The CDR3 is made up of 17 amino acids. V shed 7 bases and J shed 0 bases, with 19 bases lying between them. The DNA for the CDR3 is TGTGCCACCAGAGGCCCCTCTGCGGTAACTAGCACAGATACGCAGTATTTT. This codes for CATRGPSAVTSTDTQYF.